The 19 T cell receptor beta chains below all came from one sample that was sequenced in a study of T cell responses to AZD1222 COVID-19 vaccine. Sequencing used immunoSEQ multiplex PCR; TCRdb keeps in-frame clones, though not all of them. This sample has 95,000 to 100,000 clones, with 89% found just once. Sequences were derived from peripheral blood, sampled on day 0 of AZD1222 vaccination. These receptors were taken from an adult in good health.

The chain couples TRBV30 to TRBJ2-7; D is unresolved. The CDR3 length is 12 residues. Trimming removed 0 bases at V and 2 bases at J, with 5 bases between. Germline V CDR1 and CDR2: GTSNPN, SVGIG (reference sequence). Here the CDR3 reads CAWSVGPYEQYF. The CDR3 DNA reads TGTGCCTGGAGTGTAGGTCCCTACGAGCAGTACTTC.

This chain connects TRBV7-2 to TRBJ2-3; TRBD2 matches 11 bases. The CDR3 is 16 residues long. The junction had 16 bases not matched to a gene; V was cut back by 7 bases and J by 10 bases. Germline assignment: CDR1 SGHTA and CDR2 FQGNSA. The DNA for the CDR3 is TGTGCCAGCACCCTAGTAGCGGGGGGGAATCCGCGGTCGCAGTATTTT. Encoded protein: CASTLVAGGNPRSQYF.

The V gene is TRBV2, the J gene TRBJ2-2; a possible D gene is TRBD2 (5 bases). Trimming removed 8 bases from V and 2 bases from J, with 15 bases in between. The germline gives CDR1 SNHLY, CDR2 FYNNEI. The CDR3 contains 15 residues. The DNA for the CDR3 is TGTGCCAGCTCCGAAGGGCGGGCAAACACCGGGGAGCTGTTTTTT. This sequence encodes CASSEGRANTGELFF.

This clone appeared a single time. The chain carries TRBV28 and TRBJ2-7; D ambiguous. V was pared by 2 bases and J by 3 bases, with 11 bases between. Per the germline V gene, CDR1 is MDHEN and CDR2 is SYDVKM. The CDR3 contains 14 residues. The CDR3 region is CASSLAPTSYEQYF. The CDR3 DNA is TGTGCCAGCAGTTTAGCGCCGACAAGCTACGAGCAGTACTTC.

CDR3 sequence: CASSFRGGATDTQYF. Written as DNA, the CDR3 is TGTGCCAGCAGCTTCCGCGGGGGTGCCACAGATACGCAGTATTTT. The chain employs TRBV7-3 and TRBJ2-3; 7 positions agree with TRBD2. Looked up from germline, CDR1 is SGHTA and CDR2 is FQGTGA. After removal of 3 bases from V and 2 bases from J, the junction contained 5 bases not matched to a gene. The CDR3 has 15 amino acids.

The gene calls are TRBV30 and TRBJ1-2; unclear D gene. The V and J ends lost 3 bases and 5 bases respectively, with 16 bases between them. Germline values: CDR1 GTSNPN, CDR2 SVGIG (reference sequence). CDR3 length: 14 residues. DNA for the CDR3: TGTGCCTGGAGACCGGACGCCCTCCGGTATGGCTACACCTTC. Translated: CAWRPDALRYGYTF.

The chain is built from TRBV27 and TRBJ2-7; perhaps TRBD1 as D (5 bases). V was trimmed by 4 bases and J by 3 bases, leaving 13 bases between them. Germline V CDR1 and CDR2: MNHEY, SMNVEV (reference sequence). The CDR3 spans 14 residues. In DNA, the CDR3 is TGTGCCAGCAGTTCCAGGGAAGGGGACTACGAGCAGTACTTC. Amino acids: CASSSREGDYEQYF.

In DNA form, the CDR3 reads TGTGCCAGCAGCCAGAATAATGAAAAACTGTTTTTT. Its translation is CASSQNNEKLFF. V is TRBV3-1 (or the pseudogene TRBV3-2) and J is TRBJ1-4; no clear D. There are 12 residues in the CDR3. The V end was cut by 3 bases, the J end by 4 bases, with 3 bases between. Germline V gives CDR1 LGHDT, CDR2 YNNKEL (reference sequence).

The V and J genes are TRBV20-1 and TRBJ1-2, with unresolved D. CDR1 DFQATT and CDR2 SNEGSKA come from the germline V gene (reference sequence). The CDR3 has 12 residues. Between the trimmed V and J ends, which lost 3 bases and 5 bases, there was a span of 10 bases. DNA of the CDR3: TGCAGTGCTAGTCGGCAGTCTTATGGCTACACCTTC. This gives the protein CSASRQSYGYTF.

The rearrangement joins TRBV6-6 to TRBJ1-5, with 7 bases matching TRBD1. Per the germline V gene, CDR1 is MNHNY and CDR2 is SVGAGI (reference sequence). Trimming cost V 8 bases and J 6 bases; bases outside gene matches: 16. This CDR3 has 16 amino acids. In DNA, the CDR3 is TGTGCCAGCGCTCGCAGGGGGATATCGGCGAGTCAGCCCCAGCATTTT. The encoded protein is CASARRGISASQPQHF.

Turning to this clone: Other DNA sequences in the sample encode the same CDR3. The chain recombines TRBV11-3 with TRBJ1-1, with D possibly matching TRBD1 (5 bases). The CDR3 spans 13 residues. Trimming shortened V by 1 base and J by 2 bases, and 5 bases separated the two germline ends. The germline V gene encodes CDR1 SGHNT and CDR2 YENEEA. In DNA, the CDR3 is TGTGCCAGCAGCTTAGGGGGCAACACTGAAGCTTTCTTT. This encodes CASSLGGNTEAFF.

The chain joins TRBV6-8 to TRBJ1-2; D remains ambiguous. CDR1 is MNHGY, CDR2 SAAAGT, per germline. V gave up 2 bases and J gave up 8 bases, with 15 bases separating them. CDR3 size: 14 residues. The CDR3, as DNA: TGTGCCAGCAGTTACGTCAACGCCTGCGTGGGCTACACCTTC. Translating it yields CASSYVNACVGYTF.

The chain uses TRBV19 and TRBJ2-1; 8 bases agree with TRBD1. V lost 4 bases and J lost 9; bases outside the gene matches: 11. The CDR3 contains 15 residues. Germline CDR1 and CDR2: LNHDA and SQIVND (reference sequence). Written as DNA, the CDR3 is TGTGCCAGTAGTAAATCAGGGGGCGGGAAGAGTGAGCAGTTCTTC. Encoded protein: CASSKSGGGKSEQFF. The complete variable domain, with remaining parts taken from reference TRBV19 and TRBJ2-1, reads DGGITQSPKYLFRKEGQNVTLSCEQNLNHDAMYWYRQDPGQGLRLIYYSQIVNDFQKGDIAEGYSVSREKKESFPLTVTSAQKNPTAFYLCASSKSGGGKSEQFFGPGTRLTVL.

CDR3 in amino acids: CASSSGGYRTGELFF. The CDR3 nucleotides are TGTGCCAGCAGCTCGGGTGGATATAGGACCGGGGAGCTGTTTTTT. J is TRBJ2-2 and V is TRBV11-3; D call uncertain. Germline loops: CDR1 SGHNT, CDR2 YENEEA. The CDR3 extends over 15 amino acids. Trimming stripped 4 bases from V and 5 bases from J, with 14 bases between.

The chain joins TRBV7-8 to TRBJ1-3; D possibly corresponds to TRBD1 (6 bases). This CDR3 has 16 amino acids. V was cut by 1 base and J by 3 bases, with 13 bases left in between. CDR1 is SGHVS and CDR2 is FQNEAQ in the germline V gene. The CDR3 spells CASSLVAGRGGNTIYF. The CDR3 DNA reads TGTGCCAGCAGCTTAGTTGCTGGCAGGGGTGGAAACACCATATATTTT.

The V gene is TRBV4-3, the J gene TRBJ1-3; 7 nucleotides align to TRBD1. J lost 1 base, V lost 4 bases, and 10 bases had no gene match. The CDR3 runs to 17 residues. Germline V gene lookup returns CDR1 LGHNA and CDR2 YSLEER. The CDR3 nucleotides are TGCGCCAGCAGCCCCAGGCCAGGGGGTTATTCTGGAAACACCATATATTTT. This gives the protein CASSPRPGGYSGNTIYF.

V and J are TRBV30 and TRBJ1-1; a weak D match, TRBD1 (5 bases). The CDR3 loop spans 21 amino acids. In germline, CDR1 is GTSNPN, CDR2 SVGIG (reference sequence). V lost 3 bases, J lost 1 base, and 33 bases lay in between. The CDR3 here is CAWSIELHVGLITGENTEAFF. CDR3 bases: TGTGCCTGGAGCATCGAGCTGCACGTAGGGCTTATAACGGGGGAGAACACTGAAGCTTTCTTT.

Here the CDR3 DNA reads TGTGCCAGCAGCCCCAAGGGAGGGGAAGGACAGCCCCAGCATTTT. It yields the protein CASSPKGGEGQPQHF. The gene calls are TRBV4-2 and TRBJ1-5; D might be TRBD1 (5 bases). Trimming shortened V by 4 bases and J by 7 bases, and 17 bases separated the two germline ends. Looked up from germline, CDR1 is LGHNA and CDR2 is YNFKEQ. The CDR3 consists of 15 residues.

This clone was observed a few times. The chain couples TRBV6-1 to TRBJ2-5, with TRBD2 matching over 9 bases. This CDR3 has 15 amino acids. Trimming at V came to 2 bases and at J to 4 bases, leaving 5 bases not matched to a gene. Germline CDR1 and CDR2: MNHNS and SASEGT. CDR3 in amino acids: CASSETAGGPETQYF. The CDR3 region has the DNA TGTGCCAGCAGTGAAACGGCGGGGGGGCCAGAGACCCAGTACTTC.